The entry that follows covers one T cell receptor beta chain sequence. These data come from a study of blood T cell repertoires in COVID-19. Generated by immunoSEQ multiplex PCR, the TCRdb table keeps only in-frame clones and is missing some. The sample contains some 64,000 clones, 78% of which appear only once. V lost 6 bases and J lost 10, with 17 bases in between. The CDR3 has 13 amino acids. From germline, CDR1 is SGHRS and CDR2 YFSETQ. Sequenced sample: peripheral blood. The source of this sequence is a man in his 60s with COVID-19, enrolled during active disease. The chain joins TRBV5-1 to TRBJ2-1, with D maybe TRBD2 (5 bases). The CDR3 spells CASNLPERREQFF. CDR3 in DNA: TGCGCCAGCAACCTTCCTGAGCGGAGAGAGCAGTTCTTC.